This T cell receptor (beta chain) derives from a study of beta chain features in type 1 diabetes. Turning to the study itself: Sorted cells examined across all samples numbered around 99,000,000. Study-level findings and limits: Compared with healthy donors, patients appeared to share more similar naive, central memory and regulatory TCRB repertoires. Any HLA type influence on TCRB rearrangement was left unresolved here.

CDR3 length: 13 residues. The germline V gene has CDR1 MDHEN and CDR2 SYDVKM. Trimming cost V 3 bases and J 7 bases, with 12 bases left between them. This clone has more than one count but fewer than ten. What it recognizes is unknown. Sequencing targeted expressed TCRB transcripts, as all isolated RNA had been reverse transcribed. Profiling relied on immunoSEQ multiplex PCR, and the TCRdb table lists in-frame clones only, not all of them. The profile shows some 150,000 clones, 6.9% of them singletons. The rearrangement uses TRBV28 and TRBJ1-1; the D gene is possibly TRBD1 (5 bases). Sequenced sample: central memory CD4+ T cells from blood. This receptor was identified in a woman aged 25 to 39 in good health. This chain's CDR3 is CASSFQGSDEAFF. The CDR3 nucleotides read TGTGCCAGCAGTTTCCAGGGCAGCGATGAAGCTTTCTTT.